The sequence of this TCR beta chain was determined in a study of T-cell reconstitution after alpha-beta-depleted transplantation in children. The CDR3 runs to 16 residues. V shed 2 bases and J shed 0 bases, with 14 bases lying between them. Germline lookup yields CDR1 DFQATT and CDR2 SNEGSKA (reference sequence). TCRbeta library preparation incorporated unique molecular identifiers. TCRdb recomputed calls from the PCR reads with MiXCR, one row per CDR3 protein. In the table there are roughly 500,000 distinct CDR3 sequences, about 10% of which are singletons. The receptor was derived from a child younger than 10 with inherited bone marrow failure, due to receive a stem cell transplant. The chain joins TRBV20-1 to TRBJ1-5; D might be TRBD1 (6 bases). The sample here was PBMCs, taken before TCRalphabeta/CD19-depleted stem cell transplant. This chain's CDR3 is CSARRGSPYSNQPQHF. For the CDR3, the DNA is TGCAGTGCTAGAAGGGGGAGTCCTTATAGCAATCAGCCCCAGCATTTT.